This is a list of T cell receptor beta chains from one sample in a study of type 1 regulatory T cells. TCRdb re-called the reads through MiXCR, storing one row per CDR3 protein. The table lists some 60,000 distinct CDR3 sequences, over 50% of them singletons. The antigens for these receptors are not known. Sample: cultured non-Tr1 T cells, either the whole culture or a sorted T cell fraction (not recorded which). These receptor sequences come from a human donor in good health. Each CDR3 is given with its conserved first and last residue. A D gene is named only where the DNA matches it firmly. Not every row has a clone size; where given, it reads once, few, many or a size class.

j_gene	v_gene	d_gene	abundance	len	CDR3aa	CDR3nt
TRBJ2-1	TRBV24-1	-	-	14	CATSEQRLGNEQFF	TGTGCCACCAGTGAACAGAGACTCGGGAATGAGCAGTTCTTC
TRBJ2-1	TRBV10-1	-	-	12	CASSQGGNEQFF	TGCGCCAGCAGCCAGGGGGGCAATGAGCAGTTCTTC
TRBJ2-4	TRBV6-2/TRBV6-3	TRBD1	many	14	CASGDRRIENIQYF	TGTGCCAGCGGGGACAGGAGGATAGAAAACATTCAGTACTTC
TRBJ1-1	TRBV29-1	-	-	12	CSGAGVSTEAFF	TGCAGCGGTGCAGGGGTTTCGACTGAAGCTTTCTTT
TRBJ1-6	TRBV30	TRBD1	-	15	CASRDRSSYNPPLHF	TGTGCCAGCCGGGACAGAAGCTCCTATAATCCACCCCTCCACTTT
TRBJ2-7	TRBV20-1	-	-	10	CSAQSYEQYF	TGCAGTGCTCAATCCTACGAGCAGTACTTC
TRBJ2-1	TRBV20-1	TRBD1	-	21	CSATGVLGTGGSPSRGGEQFF	TGCAGTGCTACAGGGGTTCTGGGGACAGGGGGTTCCCCCTCGCGGGGCGGTGAGCAGTTCTTC
TRBJ1-1	TRBV10-1	-	-	12	CASSEEGAEAFF	TGCGCCAGCAGTGAGGAGGGGGCTGAAGCTTTCTTT
TRBJ2-7	TRBV20-1	-	-	14	CSARPGDGKYEQYF	TGCAGTGCTAGACCCGGGGACGGCAAATACGAGCAGTACTTC
TRBJ2-6	TRBV20-1	-	-	12	CSARPGANVLTF	TGCAGTGCTAGACCTGGGGCCAACGTCCTGACTTTC
TRBJ2-3	TRBV4-3	-	-	16	CASSQESSGWADTQYF	TGCGCCAGCAGCCAAGAGAGTTCGGGGTGGGCAGATACGCAGTATTTT
TRBJ2-5	TRBV24-1	TRBD1	few	14	CATSQNRGGETQYF	TGTGCCACCAGCCAAAACAGGGGTGGAGAGACCCAGTACTTC
TRBJ2-1	TRBV4-1	TRBD1	-	16	CASSQIRDRGLNEQFF	TGCGCCAGCAGTCAGATTCGGGACAGGGGGTTGAATGAGCAGTTCTTC
TRBJ1-2	TRBV29-1	-	-	12	CSVVGGARGYTF	TGCAGCGTTGTCGGAGGGGCCAGGGGCTACACCTTC
TRBJ2-7	TRBV20-1	-	-	19	CSAGGRQGKIGDDGGGQYF	TGCAGTGCTGGAGGGCGACAGGGCAAAATTGGTGACGACGGTGGCGGGCAGTACTTC
TRBJ2-3	TRBV28	-	-	16	CASSGPRRGFTDTQYF	TGTGCCAGCAGCGGCCCCCGTCGGGGGTTTACAGATACGCAGTATTTT
TRBJ2-5	TRBV7-2	TRBD1	-	15	CASSFDRGLSETQYF	TGTGCCAGCAGCTTCGATAGGGGGCTATCAGAGACCCAGTACTTC
TRBJ2-6	TRBV2	-	-	15	CAGRIGGSGANVLTF	TGTGCCGGCCGAATTGGGGGGTCCGGGGCCAACGTCCTGACTTTC
TRBJ2-3	TRBV6-5	TRBD1	-	17	CASSYSPFSRGPDTQYF	TGTGCCAGCAGTTACTCCCCTTTTTCGAGGGGGCCAGATACGCAGTATTTT
TRBJ2-1	TRBV6-2/TRBV6-3	TRBD2	once	18	CASSYGSSGSLAYNEQFF	TGTGCCAGCAGTTACGGGAGTAGCGGGAGCTTAGCCTACAATGAGCAGTTCTTC
TRBJ1-4	TRBV12-3/TRBV12-4	-	-	14	CASSGAGFNEKLFF	TGTGCCAGCAGCGGAGCAGGCTTTAATGAAAAACTGTTTTTT
TRBJ2-3	TRBV12-3/TRBV12-4	-	many	11	CASSPPDTQYF	TGTGCCAGCAGTCCTCCGGATACGCAGTATTTT